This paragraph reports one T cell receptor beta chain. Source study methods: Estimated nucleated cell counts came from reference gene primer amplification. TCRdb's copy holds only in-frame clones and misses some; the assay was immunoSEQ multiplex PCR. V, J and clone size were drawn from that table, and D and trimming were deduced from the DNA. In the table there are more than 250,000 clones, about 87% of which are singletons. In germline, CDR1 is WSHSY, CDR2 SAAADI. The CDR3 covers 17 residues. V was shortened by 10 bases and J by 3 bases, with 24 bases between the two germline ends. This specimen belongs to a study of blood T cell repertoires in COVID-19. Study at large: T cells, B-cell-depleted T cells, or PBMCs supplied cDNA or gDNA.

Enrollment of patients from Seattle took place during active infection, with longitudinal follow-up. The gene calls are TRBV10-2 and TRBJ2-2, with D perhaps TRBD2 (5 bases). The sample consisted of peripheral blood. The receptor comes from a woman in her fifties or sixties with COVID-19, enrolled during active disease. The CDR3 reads CATTPMRAGLYTGELFF. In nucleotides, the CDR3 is TGCGCCACCACCCCTATGCGTGCCGGACTTTACACCGGGGAGCTGTTTTTT.